A selection of T cell receptor beta chains follows, all from one sample in a study of blood T cell repertoires in COVID-19. Method: immunoSEQ multiplex PCR; TCRdb's copy keeps in-frame clones and lacks some. The repertoire holds roughly 180,000 clones, about 81% seen once, with 10% to 15% in the top ten. Sequencing was carried out using peripheral blood. Source of these receptors: a woman of 80 years or more with COVID-19, enrolled during active disease. Each CDR3 is given with its conserved first and last residue. D genes are given only for firm matches. Size is omitted from some rows. Given values are once, few, many or a class for expanded clones.

J,D,V,size,CDR3,DNA
TRBJ2-3,TRBD2,TRBV3-1/TRBV3-2,once,CASSPYDGTRSTDTQYF,TGTGCCAGCAGCCCCTACGACGGGACTAGATCCACAGATACGCAGTATTTT
TRBJ2-4,TRBD1,TRBV24-1,NA,CATSDSRDRAGKKNIQYF,TGTGCCACCAGTGATTCGAGAGACAGGGCAGGAAAGAAAAACATTCAGTACTTC
TRBJ2-4,TRBD2,TRBV7-2,once,CASSLASGSSGSLNIQYF,TGTGCCAGCAGCTTAGCCTCAGGTTCTAGCGGGAGTTTGAACATTCAGTACTTC
TRBJ2-1,NA,TRBV7-9,NA,CASSPHSGGSSYNEQFF,TGTGCCAGCAGCCCTCATAGCGGAGGGAGCTCCTACAATGAGCAGTTCTTC
TRBJ2-3,TRBD2,TRBV7-2,NA,CASSLAILAGDTQYF,TGTGCCAGCAGCTTAGCAATCCTAGCGGGAGATACGCAGTATTTT
TRBJ1-2,TRBD1,TRBV29-1,once,CSVDDRGMEGYTF,TGCAGCGTTGATGACAGGGGCATGGAGGGCTACACCTTC
TRBJ1-1,TRBD1,TRBV7-9,once,CASSSGTVSTNTEAFF,TGTGCCAGCAGTTCCGGGACAGTCTCAACGAACACTGAAGCTTTCTTT
TRBJ1-2,NA,TRBV30,NA,CAWSPGPVGYTF,TGTGCCTGGAGTCCTGGGCCGGTTGGCTACACCTTC
TRBJ1-3,NA,TRBV6-1,NA,CASSEAGTEGGNTIYF,TGTGCCAGCAGTGAAGCGGGGACGGAGGGGGGAAACACCATATATTTT
TRBJ2-1,TRBD2,TRBV20-1,NA,CSASVPSGSPSGQQFF,TGCAGTGCTAGTGTCCCTAGCGGGAGTCCGTCGGGGCAGCAGTTCTTC
TRBJ1-3,NA,TRBV23-1,NA,CASSHGLFISGNTIYF,TGCGCCAGCAGTCATGGGCTGTTTATCTCTGGAAACACCATATATTTT
TRBJ2-7,TRBD2,TRBV28,NA,CASSSGLARHEQYF,TGTGCCAGCAGTTCCGGACTAGCACGACACGAGCAGTACTTC
TRBJ1-1,NA,TRBV28,NA,CASNRVNTEAFF,TGTGCCAGCAACAGGGTAAACACTGAAGCTTTCTTT
TRBJ1-2,TRBD1,TRBV29-1,NA,CSVNQGDYGYTF,TGCAGCGTGAATCAGGGGGACTATGGCTACACCTTC
TRBJ2-7,NA,TRBV2,NA,CASSEWGDEQYF,TGTGCCAGCAGTGAATGGGGCGACGAGCAGTACTTC
TRBJ2-7,NA,TRBV11-2,NA,CASSLDRIDEQYF,TGTGCCAGCAGCTTAGATCGTATAGACGAGCAGTACTTC
TRBJ1-1,NA,TRBV7-9,once,CASSLNGQLNTEAFF,TGTGCCAGCAGCTTAAACGGACAGTTGAACACTGAAGCTTTCTTT
TRBJ2-7,TRBD1,TRBV28,NA,CASATGGSYEQYF,TGTGCCAGCGCAACAGGGGGCTCCTACGAGCAGTACTTC
TRBJ1-1,NA,TRBV6-5,NA,CASSYPFPGAEAFF,TGTGCCAGCAGTTACCCCTTTCCGGGAGCTGAAGCTTTCTTT
TRBJ1-4,TRBD1,TRBV5-1,NA,CASSEMGTGNEKLFF,TGCGCCAGCAGCGAGATGGGGACAGGAAATGAAAAACTGTTTTTT
TRBJ1-5,TRBD1,TRBV18,NA,CASSETGGTGNQPQHF,TGTGCCAGCTCAGAGACAGGGGGAACCGGCAATCAGCCCCAGCATTTT
TRBJ2-3,TRBD2,TRBV4-1,NA,CASSQVGTSGTDTQYF,TGCGCCAGCAGCCAAGTTGGGACTAGTGGCACAGATACGCAGTATTTT
TRBJ2-7,TRBD1,TRBV11-2,NA,CASSVQGDSYEQYF,TGTGCCAGCAGCGTACAGGGGGACTCCTACGAGCAGTACTTC
TRBJ2-3,NA,TRBV5-6,NA,CASSLDGVRDTQYF,TGTGCCAGCAGCTTAGACGGAGTCCGGGATACGCAGTATTTT
TRBJ1-4,NA,TRBV25-1,NA,CASSEGGLGEKLFF,TGTGCCAGCAGTGAAGGAGGTTTAGGTGAAAAACTGTTTTTT
TRBJ1-1,NA,TRBV5-1,once,CASQALSGNTEAFF,TGCGCCAGCCAAGCTTTGTCCGGGAACACTGAAGCTTTCTTT
TRBJ2-7,TRBD1,TRBV2,NA,CASSPGTGFYEQYF,TGTGCCAGCAGTCCCGGGACAGGCTTTTACGAGCAGTACTTC
TRBJ2-3,NA,TRBV10-3,NA,CAITPGGRTDTQYF,TGTGCCATCACCCCGGGGGGCCGCACAGATACGCAGTATTTT
TRBJ2-5,TRBD1,TRBV25-1,many,CASSELGAGGETQYF,TGTGCCAGCAGTGAATTAGGAGCAGGGGGAGAGACCCAGTACTTC
TRBJ2-7,NA,TRBV11-3,NA,CASSYPRGSYEQYF,TGTGCCAGCAGCTACCCCAGGGGATCCTACGAGCAGTACTTC
TRBJ2-2,NA,TRBV7-3,NA,CASSLDGADTGELFF,TGTGCCAGCAGCTTAGATGGGGCGGACACCGGGGAGCTGTTTTTT
TRBJ1-4,NA,TRBV5-4,NA,CASSLEQEGKLFF,TGTGCCAGCAGCTTGGAACAGGAGGGAAAACTGTTTTTT
TRBJ2-7,TRBD1,TRBV15,NA,CATSRGTGASYEQYF,TGTGCCACCAGCAGAGGGACAGGCGCCTCCTACGAGCAGTACTTC
TRBJ2-6,NA,TRBV28,NA,CASTRGGANVLTF,TGTGCCAGCACCAGGGGTGGGGCCAACGTCCTGACTTTC
TRBJ2-2,TRBD1,TRBV4-2,NA,CASQRGAGGSNTGELFF,TGTGCCAGCCAAAGGGGGGCAGGGGGCTCGAACACCGGGGAGCTGTTTTTT
TRBJ1-4,NA,TRBV18,NA,CASSTQTSNEKLFF,TGTGCCAGCTCAACCCAGACTTCCAATGAAAAACTGTTTTTT
TRBJ2-5,NA,TRBV7-2,NA,CASSAGIMYQETQYF,TGTGCCAGCAGCGCGGGGATAATGTACCAAGAGACCCAGTACTTC
TRBJ1-2,NA,TRBV19,NA,CASSIGTPNYGYTF,TGTGCCAGTAGTATAGGGACACCTAACTATGGCTACACCTTC
TRBJ1-6,TRBD1,TRBV30,once,CAWGTGVQNSPLHF,TGTGCCTGGGGGACAGGGGTACAGAATTCACCCCTCCACTTT
TRBJ2-5,TRBD1,TRBV5-6,NA,CASSPTGVVQETQYF,TGTGCCAGCAGCCCAACAGGGGTAGTCCAAGAGACCCAGTACTTC
TRBJ2-1,TRBD2,TRBV7-2,once,CASSLGPTTSGGAHEQFF,TGTGCCAGCAGCTTAGGGCCCACTACTAGCGGGGGGGCCCATGAGCAGTTCTTC
TRBJ2-5,NA,TRBV19,NA,CASSTLAGSFGWETQYF,TGTGCCAGTAGTACGCTAGCAGGCAGTTTTGGATGGGAGACCCAGTACTTC
TRBJ2-5,TRBD2,TRBV5-4,NA,CASSIGTSGRARGETQYF,TGTGCCAGCAGTATAGGAACTAGCGGGAGGGCCAGGGGAGAGACCCAGTACTTC
TRBJ2-2,TRBD2,TRBV7-9,NA,CASSLVAGAGTGELFF,TGTGCCAGCAGCTTAGTAGCGGGAGCGGGTACCGGGGAGCTGTTTTTT
TRBJ2-7,NA,TRBV5-1,NA,CASSFDRSEQYF,TGCGCCAGCAGCTTCGACCGGAGCGAGCAGTACTTC
TRBJ1-1,TRBD1,TRBV7-9,few,CASSSPDRPYEAFF,TGTGCCAGCAGCTCCCCGGACAGGCCCTATGAAGCTTTCTTT
TRBJ1-2,TRBD1,TRBV19,NA,CASSGQGASGYTF,TGTGCCAGTAGCGGACAGGGGGCAAGTGGCTACACCTTC
TRBJ1-4,NA,TRBV7-9,NA,CASSLASEKLFF,TGTGCCAGCAGCTTAGCGAGCGAAAAACTGTTTTTT
TRBJ2-7,TRBD2,TRBV27,NA,CASGTLTSGSYEQYF,TGTGCCAGCGGGACCTTGACTAGCGGCTCCTACGAGCAGTACTTC
TRBJ1-4,TRBD1,TRBV6-5,NA,CASSYLGQAPEKLFF,TGTGCCAGCAGTTACTTAGGACAGGCCCCTGAAAAACTGTTTTTT
TRBJ1-4,TRBD1,TRBV5-1,NA,CASSSGTVNEKLFF,TGCGCCAGCAGCTCCGGGACAGTTAATGAAAAACTGTTTTTT
TRBJ2-5,NA,TRBV4-2,NA,CASSIRGLPTETQYF,TGTGCCAGCAGCATCAGAGGTCTGCCCACGGAGACCCAGTACTTC
TRBJ1-5,TRBD1,TRBV6-2/TRBV6-3,NA,CASSGQGASNQPQHF,TGTGCCAGCAGCGGACAGGGGGCAAGCAATCAGCCCCAGCATTTT
TRBJ2-7,NA,TRBV3-1/TRBV3-2,NA,CASSQVAGPYEQYF,TGTGCCAGCAGCCAAGTTGCAGGGCCCTACGAGCAGTACTTC
TRBJ1-2,TRBD1,TRBV5-4,NA,CASSALSGQVYGYTF,TGTGCCAGCAGCGCCCTGTCCGGACAGGTCTATGGCTACACCTTC